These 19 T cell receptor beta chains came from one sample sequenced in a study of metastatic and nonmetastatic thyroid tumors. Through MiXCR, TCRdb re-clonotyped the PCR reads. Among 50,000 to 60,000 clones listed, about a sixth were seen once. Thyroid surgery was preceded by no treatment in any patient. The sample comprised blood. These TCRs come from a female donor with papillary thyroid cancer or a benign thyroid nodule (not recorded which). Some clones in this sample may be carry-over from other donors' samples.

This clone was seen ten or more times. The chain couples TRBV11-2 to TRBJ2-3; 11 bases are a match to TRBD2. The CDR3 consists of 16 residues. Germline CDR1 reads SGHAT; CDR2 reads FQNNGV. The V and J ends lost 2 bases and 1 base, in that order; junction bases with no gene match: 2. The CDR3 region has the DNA TGTGCCAGCAGCTTAAGGGGACTAGCGGGCACAGATACGCAGTATTTT. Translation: CASSLRGLAGTDTQYF.

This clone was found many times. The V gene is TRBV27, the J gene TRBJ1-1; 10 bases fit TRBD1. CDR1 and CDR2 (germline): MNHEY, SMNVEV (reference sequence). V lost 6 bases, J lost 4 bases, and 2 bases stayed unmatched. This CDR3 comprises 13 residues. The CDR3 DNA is TGTGCCAGCAGACGACAGGGGGCCACTGAAGCTTTCTTT. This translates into CASRRQGATEAFF.

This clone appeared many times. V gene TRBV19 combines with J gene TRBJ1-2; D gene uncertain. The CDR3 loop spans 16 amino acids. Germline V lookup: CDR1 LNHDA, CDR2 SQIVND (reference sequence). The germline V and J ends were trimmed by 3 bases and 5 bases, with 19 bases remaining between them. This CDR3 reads CASSISGSGRGYGYTF. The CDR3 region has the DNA TGTGCCAGTAGTATCTCGGGGAGCGGCCGTGGGTATGGCTACACCTTC. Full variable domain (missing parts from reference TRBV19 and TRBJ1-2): DGGITQSPKYLFRKEGQNVTLSCEQNLNHDAMYWYRQDPGQGLRLIYYSQIVNDFQKGDIAEGYSVSREKKESFPLTVTSAQKNPTAFYLCASSISGSGRGYGYTFGSGTRLTVV.

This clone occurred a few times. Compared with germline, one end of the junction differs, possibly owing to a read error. As DNA, the CDR3 is TGTGCCATTAGTATTGGGACAGTGATACCGGGGGCCAACGTCCTGACTTTC. This translates into CAISIGTVIPGANVLTF. The chain links TRBV19 to TRBJ2-6; 7 nucleotides match TRBD1. The germline gives CDR1 LNHDA, CDR2 SQIVND (reference sequence). CDR3 length: 17 residues. The entire variable domain, with the rest obtained from reference TRBV19 and TRBJ2-6, is as follows: DGGITQSPKYLFRKEGQNVTLSCEQNLNHDAMYWYRQDPGQGLRLIYYSQIVNDFQKGDIAEGYSVSREKKESFPLTVTSAQKNPTAFYLCAISIGTVIPGANVLTFGAGSRLTVL.

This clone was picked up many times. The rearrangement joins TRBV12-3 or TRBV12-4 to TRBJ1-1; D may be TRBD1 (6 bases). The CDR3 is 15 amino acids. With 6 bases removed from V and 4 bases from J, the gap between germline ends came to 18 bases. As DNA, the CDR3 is TGTGCCAGCAGACCACTCACAGGGTTTGTCACTGAAGCTTTCTTT. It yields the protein CASRPLTGFVTEAFF.

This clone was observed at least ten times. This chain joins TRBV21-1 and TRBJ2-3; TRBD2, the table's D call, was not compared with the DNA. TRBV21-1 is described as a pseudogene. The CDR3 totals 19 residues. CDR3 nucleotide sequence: TGTGCCAGCAGCACTAGTCCCTCTAGGACTAGCGGGAGCACAGATACGCAGTATTTT. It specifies CASSTSPSRTSGSTDTQYF.

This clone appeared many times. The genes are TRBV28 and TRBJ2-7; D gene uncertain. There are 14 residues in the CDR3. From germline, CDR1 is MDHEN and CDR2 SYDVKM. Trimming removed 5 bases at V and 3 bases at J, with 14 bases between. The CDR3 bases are TGTGCCAGCAGTCAGGAACAGCCTCACTACGAGCAGTACTTC. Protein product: CASSQEQPHYEQYF.

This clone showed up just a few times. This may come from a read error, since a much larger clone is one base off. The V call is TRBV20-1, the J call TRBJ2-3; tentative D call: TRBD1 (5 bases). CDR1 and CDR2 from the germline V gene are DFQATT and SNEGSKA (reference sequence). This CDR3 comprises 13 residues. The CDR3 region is CSAPYWGTDAQYF. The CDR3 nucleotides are TGCAGTGCCCCATACTGGGGCACAGATGCGCAGTATTTT.

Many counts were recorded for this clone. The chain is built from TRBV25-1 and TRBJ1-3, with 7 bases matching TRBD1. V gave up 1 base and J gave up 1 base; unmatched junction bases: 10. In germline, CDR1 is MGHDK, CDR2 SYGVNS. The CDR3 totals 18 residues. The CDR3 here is CASSELGGGTASGNTIYF. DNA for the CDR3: TGTGCCAGCAGTGAATTAGGGGGTGGGACAGCTTCTGGAAACACCATATATTTT.

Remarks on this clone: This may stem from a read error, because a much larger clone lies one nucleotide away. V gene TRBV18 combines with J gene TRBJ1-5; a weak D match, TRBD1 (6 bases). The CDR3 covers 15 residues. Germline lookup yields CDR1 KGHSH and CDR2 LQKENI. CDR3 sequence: CSSSSDRNSNQPQHF. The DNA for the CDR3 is TGTTCCAGCTCATCGGACAGAAATAGCAATCAGCCCCAGCATTTT.

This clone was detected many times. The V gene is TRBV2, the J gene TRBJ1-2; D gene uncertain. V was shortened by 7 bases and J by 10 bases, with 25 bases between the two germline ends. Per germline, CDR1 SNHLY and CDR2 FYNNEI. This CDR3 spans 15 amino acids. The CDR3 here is CASKTQTSGGLNYTF. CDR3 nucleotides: TGTGCCAGCAAAACACAAACGTCAGGAGGGTTAAACTACACCTTC. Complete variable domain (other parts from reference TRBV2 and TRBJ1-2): EPEVTQTPSHQVTQMGQEVILRCVPISNHLYFYWYRQILGQKVEFLVSFYNNEISEKSEIFDDQFSVERPDGSNFTLKIRSTKLEDSAMYFCASKTQTSGGLNYTFGSGTRLTVV.

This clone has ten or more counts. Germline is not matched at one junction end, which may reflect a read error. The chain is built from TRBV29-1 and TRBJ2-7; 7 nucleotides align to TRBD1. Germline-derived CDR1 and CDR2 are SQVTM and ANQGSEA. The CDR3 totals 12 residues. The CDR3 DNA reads TGCAGCGTTGAGGGACAGACCTACGGGCAGTACTTC. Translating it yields CSVEGQTYGQYF.

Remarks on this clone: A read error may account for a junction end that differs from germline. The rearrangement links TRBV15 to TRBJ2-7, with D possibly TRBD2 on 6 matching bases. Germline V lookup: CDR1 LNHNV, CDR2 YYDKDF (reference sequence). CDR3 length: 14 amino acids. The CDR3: CATRRWTTAYEQYF. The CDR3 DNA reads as TGTGCCACCAGAAGGTGGACTACGGCCTACGAACAGTACTTC.

The CDR3: CASSPGQFTGELFF. The CDR3 DNA reads TGTGCCAGCTCACCAGGACAGTTCACCGGGGAGCTGTTTTTT. The V gene is TRBV18, the J gene TRBJ2-2; D possibly corresponds to TRBD1 (6 bases). V lost 2 bases to trimming and J lost 4 bases, with 8 bases between them. The germline CDR1 and CDR2 sequences are KGHSH and LQKENI. The CDR3 consists of 14 residues.

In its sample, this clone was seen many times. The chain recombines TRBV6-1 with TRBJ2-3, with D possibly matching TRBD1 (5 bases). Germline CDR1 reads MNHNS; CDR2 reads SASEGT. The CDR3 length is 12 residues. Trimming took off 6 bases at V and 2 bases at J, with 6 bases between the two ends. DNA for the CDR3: TGTGCCAGCAGAGGGGCCACAGATACGCAGTATTTT. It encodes CASRGATDTQYF.

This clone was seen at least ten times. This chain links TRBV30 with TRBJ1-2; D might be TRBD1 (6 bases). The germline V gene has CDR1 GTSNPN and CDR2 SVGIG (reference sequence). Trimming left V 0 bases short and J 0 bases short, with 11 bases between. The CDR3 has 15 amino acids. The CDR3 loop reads CAWSVSGGSNYGYTF. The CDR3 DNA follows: TGTGCCTGGAGTGTCTCCGGGGGCTCTAACTATGGCTACACCTTC.

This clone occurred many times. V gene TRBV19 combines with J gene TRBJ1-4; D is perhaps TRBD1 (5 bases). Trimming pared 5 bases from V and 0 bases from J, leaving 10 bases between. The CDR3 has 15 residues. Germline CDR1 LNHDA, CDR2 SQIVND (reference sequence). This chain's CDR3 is CASSGQTATNEKLFF. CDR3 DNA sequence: TGTGCCAGTAGTGGACAAACTGCAACTAATGAAAAACTGTTTTTT.

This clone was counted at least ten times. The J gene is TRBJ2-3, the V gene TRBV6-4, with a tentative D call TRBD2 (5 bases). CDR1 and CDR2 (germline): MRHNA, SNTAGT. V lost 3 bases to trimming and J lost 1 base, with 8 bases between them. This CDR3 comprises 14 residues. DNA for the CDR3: TGTGCCAGCAGTGAAACTAGTGGCACAGATACGCAGTATTTT. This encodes CASSETSGTDTQYF.

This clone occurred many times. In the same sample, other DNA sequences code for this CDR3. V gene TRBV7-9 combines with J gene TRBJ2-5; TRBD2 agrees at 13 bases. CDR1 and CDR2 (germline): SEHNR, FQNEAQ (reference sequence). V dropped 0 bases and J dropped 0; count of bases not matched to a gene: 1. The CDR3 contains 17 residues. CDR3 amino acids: CASSLAGLAGHQETQYF. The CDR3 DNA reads TGTGCCAGCAGCTTAGCGGGACTAGCGGGGCACCAAGAGACCCAGTACTTC.